These 3 T cell receptor beta chains were sequenced from one sample in a study of T cell responses to AZD1222 COVID-19 vaccine. Generated by immunoSEQ multiplex PCR, the TCRdb table keeps only in-frame clones and is missing some. The table records 100,000 to 130,000 clones, 89% of them present only once. Sequenced here: peripheral blood, sampled on day 0 of AZD1222 vaccination. These receptors all stem from an adult in good health.

V is TRBV7-3 and J is TRBJ2-2, with 7 positions matching TRBD1. Per the germline V gene, CDR1 is SGHTA and CDR2 is FQGTGA. V was pared by 1 base and J by 6 bases, with 14 bases of the junction left unmatched. The CDR3 sequence is 18 residues long. This CDR3 reads CASSLMAPTGTSPGELFF. CDR3 nucleotide sequence: TGTGCCAGCAGCTTAATGGCCCCGACAGGGACGTCGCCCGGGGAGCTGTTTTTT. Supplemented by reference TRBV7-3 and TRBJ2-2, the full variable domain reads GAGVSQTPSNKVTEKGKYVELRCDPISGHTALYWYRQSLGQGPEFLIYFQGTGAADDSGLPNDRFFAVRPEGSVSTLKIQRTERGDSAVYLCASSLMAPTGTSPGELFFGEGSRLTVL.

The gene calls are TRBV19 and TRBJ1-5; D uncertain. V was shortened by 7 bases and J by 4 bases, with 11 bases between the two germline ends. CDR1 and CDR2 from the germline V gene are LNHDA and SQIVND (reference sequence). The CDR3 sequence is 13 residues long. The DNA of the CDR3 is TGTGCCAGTACCGGGATTGCAAATCAGCCCCAGCATTTT. This translates into CASTGIANQPQHF.

The rearrangement links TRBV24-1 to TRBJ1-5; D gene uncertain. Germline loops: CDR1 KGHDR, CDR2 SFDVKD. V was shortened by 9 bases and J by 3 bases, with 8 bases between the two germline ends. The CDR3 runs to 12 residues. The CDR3 bases are TGTGCCACCGCAGGCACCAATCAGCCCCAGCATTTT. This translates into CATAGTNQPQHF.